These T cell receptor beta chains were read from a single sample in a study of long-term antiretroviral therapy in people with HIV. Method: immunoSEQ multiplex PCR; TCRdb's copy keeps in-frame clones and lacks some. Among 30,000 to 40,000 clones listed, 80% to 90% were seen once. Sequenced here: unsorted PBMCs, sampled 0.4 years before starting antiretroviral therapy. The receptors here all came from a man between 18 and 35 years old with HIV. Each CDR3 is given without its conserved first and last residue. Fields, in order: J gene, V gene, CDR3 protein.

j_gene: TRBJ2-5; v_gene: TRBV29-1; CDR3aa: SVAHKLAGETQY
j_gene: TRBJ1-6; v_gene: TRBV7-8; CDR3aa: ASSFRAGQSNSPLH
j_gene: TRBJ2-2; v_gene: TRBV7-9; CDR3aa: ARRESRTGELF
j_gene: TRBJ1-1; v_gene: TRBV4-1; CDR3aa: ASSQALWPANTEAF
j_gene: TRBJ2-1; v_gene: TRBV10-3; CDR3aa: AISEYSGGPVSSYNEQF
j_gene: TRBJ2-6; v_gene: TRBV4-3; CDR3aa: ASSQATGAGANVLT
j_gene: TRBJ2-5; v_gene: TRBV2; CDR3aa: ASSLRGPGRLQETQY
j_gene: TRBJ1-2; v_gene: TRBV4-1; CDR3aa: ASSQAGGDYGYT
j_gene: TRBJ1-3; v_gene: TRBV7-9; CDR3aa: ASSNMGGNTIY
j_gene: TRBJ2-7; v_gene: TRBV28; CDR3aa: ASSLGLAGGNSYEQY
j_gene: TRBJ2-1; v_gene: TRBV7-8; CDR3aa: ASSQRRTGLYNEQF
j_gene: TRBJ2-3; v_gene: TRBV4-2; CDR3aa: ASGLLGDTQY
j_gene: TRBJ1-6; v_gene: TRBV5-6; CDR3aa: ASSLAQYNSPLH
j_gene: TRBJ1-2; v_gene: TRBV10-3; CDR3aa: AISLDRELNYGYT
j_gene: TRBJ2-3; v_gene: TRBV4-2; CDR3aa: ASSQAGAYPTDTQY
j_gene: TRBJ1-2; v_gene: TRBV14; CDR3aa: ASSQGTNYGYT
j_gene: TRBJ2-7; v_gene: TRBV9; CDR3aa: ASSVEQRGPYEQY
j_gene: TRBJ1-2; v_gene: TRBV6-5; CDR3aa: ASSLLPDSRAGYT
j_gene: TRBJ2-7; v_gene: TRBV6-6; CDR3aa: ASSYTSLSSYEQY
j_gene: TRBJ1-3; v_gene: TRBV30; CDR3aa: AWSGLSGNTIY
j_gene: TRBJ1-2; v_gene: TRBV5-6; CDR3aa: ASSFGRTTNYGYT
j_gene: TRBJ1-2; v_gene: TRBV2; CDR3aa: ASTDGTLPHYGYT
j_gene: TRBJ1-3; v_gene: TRBV15; CDR3aa: ATSPGNSGNTIY
j_gene: TRBJ1-2; v_gene: TRBV19; CDR3aa: ASTARRDSDGYT
j_gene: TRBJ1-5; v_gene: TRBV6-5; CDR3aa: ASTLQGRQPQH
j_gene: TRBJ1-1; v_gene: TRBV19; CDR3aa: ASSIMAPQGRTEAF
j_gene: TRBJ1-3; v_gene: TRBV4-1; CDR3aa: ASSQEGGLRASGNTIY
j_gene: TRBJ2-7; v_gene: TRBV19; CDR3aa: ASRRLAGVNEQY
j_gene: TRBJ2-1; v_gene: TRBV4-2; CDR3aa: ASSRGGVNEQF